The present T cell receptor (beta chain) was sequenced within a study of T cell responses to AZD1222 COVID-19 vaccine. Looking at the study overall: Second-dose recipients at about 4 or about 12 weeks were treated as one pooled group. Study-wide results and caveats: Donors in the cohort were predominantly white British and more often female, and clonal diversity was possibly underestimated. Spike-specific TCR depth and breadth grew after two AZD1222 doses.

Comment on this clone: As yet, its antigen is unknown.

The protocol was immunoSEQ multiplex PCR, while the TCRdb copy is restricted to in-frame clones and leaves out a portion. In the table there are 100,000 to 150,000 clones, approximately 87% of which are singletons. This receptor was taken from an adult in good health. Material: peripheral blood, obtained on day 0 of AZD1222 vaccination.

CDR3 sequence reads: CASTEGDNTYEQYF. In nucleotides, the CDR3 is TGTGCCAGCACAGAAGGGGACAATACCTACGAGCAGTACTTC. V and J are TRBV21-1 and TRBJ2-7; TRBD1 reflects the table's D call only, with no check against the DNA. TRBV21-1 is tagged as a pseudogene. The CDR3 is 14 amino acids.